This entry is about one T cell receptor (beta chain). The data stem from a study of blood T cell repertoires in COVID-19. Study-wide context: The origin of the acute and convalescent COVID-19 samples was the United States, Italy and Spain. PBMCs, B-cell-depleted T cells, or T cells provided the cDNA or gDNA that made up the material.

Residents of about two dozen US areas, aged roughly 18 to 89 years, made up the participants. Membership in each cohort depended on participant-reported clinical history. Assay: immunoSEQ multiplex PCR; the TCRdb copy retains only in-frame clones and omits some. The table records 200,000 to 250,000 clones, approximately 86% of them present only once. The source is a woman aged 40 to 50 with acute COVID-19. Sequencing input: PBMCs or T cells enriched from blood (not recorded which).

CDR3 DNA: TGTGCCAGCAGCTTATACCTCGACAGCCTCTATGGCTACACCTTC. It specifies CASSLYLDSLYGYTF. The chain uses TRBV5-5 and TRBJ1-2; perhaps TRBD1 as D (5 bases). This CDR3 has 15 amino acids. The V end lost 2 bases, the J end lost 4 bases, and 15 bases lay between the germline ends. Germline lookup yields CDR1 SGHKS and CDR2 YYEKEE (reference sequence).